Each of the 15 T cell receptor beta chains below was sequenced from the same sample in a study of blood T cell repertoires in COVID-19. TCRdb keeps only in-frame clones here, not all; method: immunoSEQ multiplex PCR. The table shows about 220,000 clones, with 70% to 90% occurring only once. Sequencing was done on a sample of peripheral blood. The receptors were sampled from an older woman with COVID-19, enrolled during active disease.

The J gene is TRBJ2-6, the V gene TRBV4-3, with TRBD1 matching over 10 bases. This CDR3 is 18 amino acids long. The germline V gene has CDR1 LGHNA and CDR2 YSLEER. V lost 1 base to trimming and J lost 1 base; unmatched junction nucleotides: 4. Here the CDR3 reads CASSQARQGASGANVLTF. The CDR3 DNA reads TGCGCCAGCAGCCAAGCGCGACAGGGGGCTTCTGGGGCCAACGTCCTGACTTTC.

The chain couples TRBV19 to TRBJ1-1; 10 positions agree with TRBD1. The CDR3 runs 14 residues. The ends lost 2 bases at V and 6 bases at J; junction bases unmatched: 3. CDR1 LNHDA and CDR2 SQIVND come from the germline V gene (reference sequence). This chain's CDR3 is CASSIPGQGPEAFF. Written as DNA, the CDR3 is TGTGCCAGTAGTATACCGGGACAGGGGCCTGAAGCTTTCTTT.

The V and J genes are TRBV11-1 and TRBJ2-2; TRBD2 matches at 9 bases. The trim removed 3 bases at V and 4 bases at J, leaving 6 bases unmatched. The germline V gene encodes CDR1 SGHAT and CDR2 FQDESV (reference sequence). This CDR3 is built from 16 residues. The CDR3 DNA sequence: TGTGCCAGCAGCTTCATAGCGGGGGTTGGCACCGGGGAGCTGTTTTTT. Translation gives CASSFIAGVGTGELFF.

This rearrangement joins TRBV5-6 to TRBJ1-3; the D is unclear. Trimming cost V 1 base and J 2 bases, with 10 bases left between them. The germline V gene encodes CDR1 SGHDT and CDR2 YYEEEE. The CDR3 sequence is 15 residues long. The CDR3: CASSLKGVTGNTIYF. CDR3 in DNA: TGTGCCAGCAGCTTGAAAGGAGTTACTGGAAACACCATATATTTT.

The J gene is TRBJ1-5, the V gene TRBV5-6, with TRBD1 identical over 10 bases. The length of the CDR3 is 15 residues. The V gene end was trimmed by 5 bases and the J gene end by 7 bases; junction bases not matched to a gene: 9. Germline lookup yields CDR1 SGHDT and CDR2 YYEEEE. For the CDR3, the DNA is TGTGCCAGCAGGATTCCGGGACAGGGGCACCAGCCCCAGCATTTT. Its protein product is CASRIPGQGHQPQHF. Together with reference TRBV5-6 and TRBJ1-5, the CDR3 gives the full variable domain: DAGVTQSPTHLIKTRGQQVTLRCSPKSGHDTVSWYQQALGQGPQFIFQYYEEEERQRGNFPDRFSGHQFPNYSSELNVNALLLGDSALYLCASRIPGQGHQPQHFGDGTRLSIL.

The gene calls are TRBV29-1 and TRBJ2-4, with TRBD1 identical over 10 bases. The germline CDR1 and CDR2 sequences are SQVTM and ANQGSEA. This CDR3 is built from 14 residues. With 6 bases clipped from V and 7 bases from J, the junction kept 9 bases outside the gene matches. In nucleotides, the CDR3 is TGCAGCGTCGTCCGGGACAGGGGAATGAACATTCAGTACTTC. Its protein product is CSVVRDRGMNIQYF.

The table lists this clone with a few counts. The chain joins TRBV2 to TRBJ2-7; 9 positions match TRBD2. V lost 2 bases and J lost 5; bases outside the gene matches: 10. The CDR3 totals 16 residues. In germline, CDR1 is SNHLY, CDR2 FYNNEI. The CDR3 DNA is TGTGCCAGCAGTGAACGGGTAGCGGGAGCTCTAAACGAGCAGTACTTC. Protein product: CASSERVAGALNEQYF. Supplemented by reference TRBV2 and TRBJ2-7, the full variable domain reads EPEVTQTPSHQVTQMGQEVILRCVPISNHLYFYWYRQILGQKVEFLVSFYNNEISEKSEIFDDQFSVERPDGSNFTLKIRSTKLEDSAMYFCASSERVAGALNEQYFGPGTRLTVT.

The CDR3 protein is CASSSDRGQGYTF. In nucleotides, the CDR3 is TGTGCCAGCAGCTCCGACAGGGGGCAGGGCTACACCTTC. This chain joins TRBV7-3 and TRBJ1-2; 10 bases line up with TRBD1. After removal of 4 bases from V and 8 bases from J, the junction contained 4 bases not matched to a gene. Germline V gene data show CDR1 as SGHTA and CDR2 as FQGTGA. The CDR3 totals 13 residues. Using reference TRBV7-3 and TRBJ1-2 for the parts outside the CDR3, the full variable domain is GAGVSQTPSNKVTEKGKYVELRCDPISGHTALYWYRQSLGQGPEFLIYFQGTGAADDSGLPNDRFFAVRPEGSVSTLKIQRTERGDSAVYLCASSSDRGQGYTFGSGTRLTVV.

The rearrangement joins TRBV20-1 to TRBJ1-5; D call uncertain. V was cut by 3 bases and J by 5 bases, with 11 bases left in between. Germline lookup yields CDR1 DFQATT and CDR2 SNEGSKA (reference sequence). The CDR3 has 13 residues. The CDR3 coding sequence is TGCAGTGCTAGTCGTGGAGCGTATCAGCCCCAGCATTTT. It yields the protein CSASRGAYQPQHF.

The V and J genes are TRBV6-6 and TRBJ2-3, with D possibly being TRBD2 (6 bases). Per the germline V gene, CDR1 is MNHNY and CDR2 is SVGAGI (reference sequence). This CDR3 is built from 15 residues. V gave up 1 base and J gave up 4 bases, with 12 bases separating them. CDR3 in amino acids: CASSYFGGWADTQYF. In DNA form, the CDR3 reads TGTGCCAGCAGTTACTTCGGGGGATGGGCAGATACGCAGTATTTT.

This rearrangement joins TRBV4-2 to TRBJ1-2; a weak D match, TRBD1 (5 bases). The length of the CDR3 is 14 residues. Germline V gene sequence: CDR1 LGHNA, CDR2 YNFKEQ. The V gene lost 0 bases and the J gene lost 4 bases, with 9 bases spanning the gap. The CDR3: CASSQEGVAYGYTF. In DNA form, the CDR3 reads TGTGCCAGCAGCCAAGAAGGGGTTGCCTATGGCTACACCTTC.

The chain is built from TRBV3-1 (or the pseudogene TRBV3-2) and TRBJ2-5; 8 bases match TRBD2. V gave up 4 bases and J gave up 5 bases; unmatched junction bases: 6. The CDR3 runs 14 residues. The germline gives CDR1 LGHDT, CDR2 YNNKEL (reference sequence). The CDR3 here is CASSLGGDLETQYF. CDR3 coding DNA: TGTGCCAGCAGCCTCGGGGGGGATCTGGAGACCCAGTACTTC.

This clone was seen once. This rearrangement joins TRBV21-1 to TRBJ2-7; TRBD1 is the table's D call, not checked against the DNA. TRBV21-1 is a recognized pseudogene. The CDR3 consists of 14 residues. In DNA form, the CDR3 reads TGTGCCAGCAGCGAGCAGGTTTACTCCTACGAGCAGTACTTC. Its translation: CASSEQVYSYEQYF.

This clone came up a few times. The CDR3 DNA follows: TGTGCCAGCAGCTTGTCGCAGGGGAGTTGGCAGCCCCAGCATTTT. It encodes CASSLSQGSWQPQHF. V gene TRBV5-5 combines with J gene TRBJ1-5; possibly TRBD1 for D (6 bases). The CDR3 is 15 residues long. Germline values: CDR1 SGHKS, CDR2 YYEKEE (reference sequence). Trimming removed 1 base at V and 7 bases at J, with 15 bases between.

V is TRBV4-2 and J is TRBJ2-7; possible D gene TRBD2, 6 bases. The V gene lost 4 bases and the J gene lost 4 bases, with 17 bases spanning the gap. The CDR3 totals 15 residues. Per the germline V gene, CDR1 is LGHNA and CDR2 is YNFKEQ. CDR3 coding DNA: TGTGCCAGCAGCCCTGGTTACAGCGGGCGGTACGAGCAGTACTTC. It specifies CASSPGYSGRYEQYF.